Listed below are T cell receptor beta chains from one sample, sequenced in a study of Graves' ophthalmopathy and Graves' hyperthyroidism. TCRdb independently ran MiXCR on the multiplex PCR reads; one entry per CDR3 protein. The data contain about 370,000 distinct CDR3 sequences, around 17% of them seen just once; the ten biggest clones take up about 1.6%. The source material was peripheral blood. The receptors were gathered from a woman aged 18-30 years with Graves' ophthalmopathy. Both conserved end residues are part of each CDR3. Each record gives: D gene, clone size, V gene, J gene, CDR3 protein, CDR3 DNA. The D gene is left open where the match is weak. A row's size may be missing; if present it is once, few, many or a size class.

.	many	TRBV7-2	TRBJ1-1	CASSLPTQNTEAFF	TGTGCCAGCAGCTTACCTACACAGAACACTGAAGCTTTCTTT
TRBD1	.	TRBV6-1	TRBJ1-5	CASSQVFTGVNQPQHF	TGCGCCAGCAGCCAAGTCTTTACAGGGGTTAATCAGCCCCAGCATTTT
.	many	TRBV7-2	TRBJ2-6	CASSLQPARAFGGANVLTF	TGTGCCAGCAGCCTTCAGCCCGCCCGGGCGTTCGGTGGGGCCAACGTCCTGACTTTC
.	many	TRBV9	TRBJ1-2	CASSVENYGYTF	TGTGCCAGCAGCGTAGAAAACTATGGCTACACCTTC
.	many	TRBV30	TRBJ1-1	CAWSVSANTEAFF	TGTGCCTGGAGTGTAAGTGCGAACACTGAAGCTTTCTTT
.	many	TRBV6-2/TRBV6-3	TRBJ2-7	CASSYPSQGTQSYEQYF	TGTGCCAGCAGTTACCCGTCGCAGGGCACCCAATCCTACGAGCAGTACTTC
TRBD1	many	TRBV19	TRBJ1-1	CASSIDRADTEAFF	TGTGCCAGTTCCATTGACAGGGCGGACACTGAAGCTTTCTTT
.	.	TRBV12-3/TRBV12-4	TRBJ1-2	CASSTGHAVGGYTF	TGTGCCAGCAGTACCGGACACGCTGTGGGAGGCTACACCTTC
.	.	TRBV7-2	TRBJ2-7	CASSLRSGYGEQYF	TGTGCCAGCAGCTTACGGTCTGGGTACGGCGAGCAGTACTTC
.	few	TRBV4-3	TRBJ1-2	CASSQELPSGGYTF	TGCGCCAGCAGCCAAGAACTGCCTTCGGGGGGCTACACCTTC
TRBD1	many	TRBV28	TRBJ1-1	CATRTRGTGVTEAFF	TGTGCCACTCGTACACGGGGGACAGGGGTCACTGAAGCTTTCTTT
TRBD1	many	TRBV6-4	TRBJ1-6	CASSEGQGLSPLHF	TGTGCCAGCAGTGAGGGACAGGGACTTTCACCCCTCCACTTT
.	.	TRBV12-3/TRBV12-4	TRBJ1-6	CASSTPGRSPLHF	TGTGCCAGCAGTACGCCGGGACGATCACCCCTCCACTTT
TRBD1	many	TRBV7-3	TRBJ2-5	CASSLGTGDQETQYF	TGTGCCAGCAGCTTAGGGACAGGGGACCAAGAGACCCAGTACTTC
TRBD1	many	TRBV6-5	TRBJ1-2	CASSLGGDRAAYGYTF	TGTGCCAGCAGTTTAGGGGGTGACAGGGCTGCCTATGGCTACACCTTC
TRBD2	many	TRBV11-2	TRBJ2-7	CASSSETSGRGEQYF	TGTGCCAGCAGCTCAGAGACTAGCGGGAGAGGTGAGCAGTACTTC
TRBD1	many	TRBV20-1	TRBJ2-7	CSAAPTGRTYEQYF	TGCAGTGCAGCCCCGACAGGGCGGACCTACGAGCAGTACTTC
.	many	TRBV3-1	TRBJ1-1	CASSQAGGVSAEAFF	TGTGCCAGCAGCCAAGCGGGGGGGGTGAGCGCTGAAGCTTTCTTT
.	.	TRBV7-9	TRBJ2-3	CASSGQVEFDTQYF	TGTGCCAGCAGCGGGCAGGTAGAGTTTGATACGCAGTATTTT
TRBD1	.	TRBV7-9	TRBJ2-7	CASSPFGQANYEQYF	TGTGCCAGCAGCCCCTTCGGACAGGCGAACTACGAGCAGTACTTC
.	many	TRBV4-1	TRBJ2-2	CASTTGTGELFF	TGCGCCAGCACCACAGGCACCGGGGAGCTGTTTTTT
TRBD2	.	TRBV11-2	TRBJ2-7	CASSLIVTSLSYEQYF	TGTGCCAGCAGCTTAATTGTGACTAGCCTCTCCTACGAGCAGTACTTC
TRBD1	many	TRBV11-2	TRBJ1-2	CASRTLAGTGGDYTF	TGTGCCAGCAGGACTTTGGCCGGGACAGGGGGCGACTACACCTTC
TRBD1	.	TRBV6-1	TRBJ1-2	CASTVGQGYGYTF	TGTGCCAGCACGGTCGGACAGGGGTATGGCTACACCTTC
.	many	TRBV27	TRBJ1-3	CASSLTRGNTIYF	TGTGCCAGCAGTTTAACCCGTGGAAACACCATATATTTT
.	.	TRBV12-3/TRBV12-4	TRBJ2-1	CASRAAPNEQFF	TGTGCCAGCAGGGCGGCCCCAAACGAGCAGTTCTTC
TRBD1	.	TRBV6-2/TRBV6-3	TRBJ2-7	CATGTGYEQYF	TGTGCCACCGGGACAGGGTACGAGCAGTACTTC
.	many	TRBV5-1	TRBJ2-7	CASSLVGGVERQYF	TGCGCCAGCAGCTTAGTCGGCGGAGTCGAACGGCAGTACTTC
.	many	TRBV7-6	TRBJ1-5	CASSTSTGGNQPQHF	TGTGCCAGCAGCACATCAACAGGAGGCAATCAGCCCCAGCATTTT
.	.	TRBV6-2/TRBV6-3	TRBJ2-7	CASSSLTGNSYEQYF	TGTGCCAGCAGTTCTCTAACCGGGAACTCCTACGAGCAGTACTTC
.	many	TRBV5-4	TRBJ2-2	CASSRERQRGRELFF	TGTGCCAGCAGCCGGGAGCGCCAAAGAGGCCGGGAGCTGTTTTTT
.	.	TRBV27	TRBJ1-1	CASRRPDRNTEAFF	TGTGCCAGCAGACGACCCGACAGGAACACTGAAGCTTTCTTT
.	many	TRBV12-3/TRBV12-4	TRBJ2-2	CASSKNTGELFF	TGTGCCAGCAGCAAGAACACCGGGGAGCTGTTTTTT
TRBD1	many	TRBV20-1	TRBJ2-5	CSAQQGAQETQYF	TGCAGTGCCCAACAGGGGGCGCAAGAGACCCAGTACTTC
.	many	TRBV6-2/TRBV6-3	TRBJ2-6	CAIETDSGANVLTF	TGTGCCATTGAAACAGATTCTGGGGCCAACGTCCTGACTTTC
.	.	TRBV6-1	TRBJ2-2	CASSQISGPNTGELFF	TGTGCCAGCAGCCAAATTAGCGGTCCGAACACCGGGGAGCTGTTTTTT
.	many	TRBV6-4	TRBJ2-6	CASSDSGGSGANVLTF	TGTGCCAGCAGTGACTCGGGGGGAAGCGGGGCCAACGTCCTGACTTTC
.	.	TRBV12-3/TRBV12-4	TRBJ2-7	CASRARQGGYGEQYF	TGTGCCAGCAGGGCCCGACAGGGAGGATATGGCGAGCAGTACTTC
.	many	TRBV7-2	TRBJ1-1	CASSLETNTEAFF	TGTGCCAGCAGCTTAGAAACGAACACTGAAGCTTTCTTT
TRBD1	.	TRBV15	TRBJ1-2	CATSIGQGAPYGYTF	TGTGCCACCAGCATCGGACAGGGCGCACCTTATGGCTACACCTTC
.	many	TRBV27	TRBJ1-5	CASSFDRNQPQHF	TGTGCCAGCAGTTTCGACAGGAATCAGCCCCAGCATTTT
TRBD1	.	TRBV2	TRBJ2-6	CASNPDDRVRSGANVLTF	TGTGCCAGCAACCCAGACGACAGGGTGAGGTCTGGGGCCAACGTCCTGACTTTC
.	.	TRBV18	TRBJ1-3	CASSPWKLGNTIYF	TGTGCCAGCTCACCCTGGAAGCTCGGAAACACCATATATTTT
TRBD1	many	TRBV5-8	TRBJ1-6	CASSFVLGQPGGSPLHF	TGTGCCAGCAGCTTCGTCCTTGGACAGCCAGGGGGTTCACCCCTCCACTTT
.	many	TRBV6-2/TRBV6-3	TRBJ1-2	CASSYARRRLAGYTF	TGTGCCAGCAGTTATGCTAGACGGCGCTTGGCTGGCTACACCTTC
.	many	TRBV4-3	TRBJ2-2	CASSQVGGAVSGELFF	TGCGCCAGCAGCCAAGTCGGGGGCGCGGTGTCCGGGGAGCTGTTTTTT
TRBD2	many	TRBV28	TRBJ2-7	CASSPRTSGISYEQYF	TGTGCCAGCAGTCCTCGGACTAGCGGCATTTCCTACGAGCAGTACTTC
.	.	TRBV18	TRBJ1-2	CASSPERTANYGYTF	TGTGCCAGCTCACCAGAAAGGACAGCAAACTATGGCTACACCTTC
TRBD1	.	TRBV7-9	TRBJ1-2	CASSPSGQLLYGYTF	TGTGCCAGCAGCCCTTCGGGACAGCTCCTCTATGGCTACACCTTC
.	many	TRBV12-3/TRBV12-4	TRBJ1-6	CASSLGSGSPLHF	TGTGCCAGCAGTTTAGGGTCGGGCTCACCCCTCCACTTT
.	once	TRBV28	TRBJ2-7	CASSLPGTSYEQYF	TGTGCCAGCAGTTTACCGGGTACGTCCTACGAGCAGTACTTC
TRBD1	many	TRBV6-1	TRBJ2-5	CASSVGDSRETQYF	TGTGCCAGCAGTGTCGGGGACAGTCGAGAGACCCAGTACTTC
.	many	TRBV6-4	TRBJ1-5	CASSEGPGKRSNQPQHF	TGTGCCAGCAGTGAGGGGCCGGGTAAGAGGAGCAATCAGCCCCAGCATTTT
.	many	TRBV2	TRBJ1-2	CASRSSGSRYGYTF	TGTGCCAGCAGATCCTCCGGGTCCAGATATGGCTACACCTTC